This T cell receptor beta chain was recorded in a study of T cell responses to AZD1222 COVID-19 vaccine. At the level of the study: Combined were second doses at about 4 or about 12 weeks.

Data came from immunoSEQ multiplex PCR; TCRdb stores just in-frame clones and leaves some out. The profile covers approximately 97,000 clones, with more than 85% appearing a single time and around 5% taken by the ten largest. The CDR3 spans 18 residues. CDR1 is SGDLS, CDR2 YYNGEE, per germline. V dropped 4 bases and J dropped 2 bases, with 24 bases sitting between them. This clonotype originated in an adult in good health. This specimen was peripheral blood, taken on day 0 of AZD1222 vaccination. This chain uses TRBV9 with TRBJ1-2, with TRBD1 as a possible D gene (6 bases). CDR3 in amino acids: CASSPTTRGGGFNYGYTF. The CDR3, as DNA: TGTGCCAGCAGCCCTACCACTAGGGGGGGAGGATTCAACTATGGCTACACCTTC.